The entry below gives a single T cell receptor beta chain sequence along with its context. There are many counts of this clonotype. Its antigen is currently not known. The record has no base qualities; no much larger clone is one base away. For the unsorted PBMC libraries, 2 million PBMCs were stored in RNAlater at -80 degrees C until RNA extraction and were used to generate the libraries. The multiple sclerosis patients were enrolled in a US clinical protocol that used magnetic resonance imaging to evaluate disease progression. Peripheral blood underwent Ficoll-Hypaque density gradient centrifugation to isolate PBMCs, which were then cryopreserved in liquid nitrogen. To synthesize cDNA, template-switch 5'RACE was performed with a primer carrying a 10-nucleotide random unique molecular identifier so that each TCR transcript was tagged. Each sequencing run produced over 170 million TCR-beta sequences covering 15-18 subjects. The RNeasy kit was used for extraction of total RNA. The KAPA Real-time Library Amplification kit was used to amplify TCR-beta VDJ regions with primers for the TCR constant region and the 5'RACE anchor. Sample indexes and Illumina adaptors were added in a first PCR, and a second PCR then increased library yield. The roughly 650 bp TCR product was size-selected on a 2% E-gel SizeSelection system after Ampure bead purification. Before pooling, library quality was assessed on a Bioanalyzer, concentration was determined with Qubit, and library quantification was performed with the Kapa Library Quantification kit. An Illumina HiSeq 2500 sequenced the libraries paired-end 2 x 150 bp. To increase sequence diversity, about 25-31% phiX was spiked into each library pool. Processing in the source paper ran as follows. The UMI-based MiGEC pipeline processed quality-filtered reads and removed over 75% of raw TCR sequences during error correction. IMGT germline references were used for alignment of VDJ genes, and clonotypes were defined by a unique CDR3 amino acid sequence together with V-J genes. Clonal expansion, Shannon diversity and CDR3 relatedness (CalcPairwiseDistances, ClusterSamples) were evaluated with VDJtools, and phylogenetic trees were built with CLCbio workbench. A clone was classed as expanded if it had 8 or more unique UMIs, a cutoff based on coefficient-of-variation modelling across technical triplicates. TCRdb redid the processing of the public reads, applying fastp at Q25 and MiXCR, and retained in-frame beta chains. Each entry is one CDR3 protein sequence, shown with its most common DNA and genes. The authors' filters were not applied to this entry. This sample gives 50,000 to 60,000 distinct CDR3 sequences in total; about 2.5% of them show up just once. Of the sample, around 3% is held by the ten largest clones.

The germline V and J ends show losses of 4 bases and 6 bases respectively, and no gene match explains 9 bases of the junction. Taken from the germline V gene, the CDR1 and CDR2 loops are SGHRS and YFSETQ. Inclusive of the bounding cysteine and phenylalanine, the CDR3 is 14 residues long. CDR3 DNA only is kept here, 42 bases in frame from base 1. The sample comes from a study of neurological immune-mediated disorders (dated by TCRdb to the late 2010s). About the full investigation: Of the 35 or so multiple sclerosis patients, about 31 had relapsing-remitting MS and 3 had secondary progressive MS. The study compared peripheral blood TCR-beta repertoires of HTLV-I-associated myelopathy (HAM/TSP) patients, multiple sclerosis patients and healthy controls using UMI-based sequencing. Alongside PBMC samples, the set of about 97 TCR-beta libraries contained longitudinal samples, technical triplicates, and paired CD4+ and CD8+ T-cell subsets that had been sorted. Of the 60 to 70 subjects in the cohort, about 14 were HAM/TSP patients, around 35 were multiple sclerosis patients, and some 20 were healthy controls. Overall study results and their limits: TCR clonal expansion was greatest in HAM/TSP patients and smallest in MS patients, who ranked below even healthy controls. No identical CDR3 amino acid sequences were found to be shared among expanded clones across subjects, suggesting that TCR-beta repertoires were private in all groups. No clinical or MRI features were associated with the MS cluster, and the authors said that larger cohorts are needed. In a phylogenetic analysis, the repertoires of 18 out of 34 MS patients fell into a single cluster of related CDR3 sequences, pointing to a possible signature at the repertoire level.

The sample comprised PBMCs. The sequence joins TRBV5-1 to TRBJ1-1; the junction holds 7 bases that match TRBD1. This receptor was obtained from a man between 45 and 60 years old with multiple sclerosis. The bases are TGCGCCAGCAGCCAAAGAGAGGGGGCGGCTGAAGCTTTCTTT. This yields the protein CASSQREGAAEAFF.